This T cell receptor beta chain was sequenced in a study of early T cells in non-severe SARS-CoV-2 infection. Study-level information: Whole-blood bulk RNA, unsorted, was sequenced, and chains were unpaired. Broader study findings: There was a bias toward anti-spike CD8 responses in VDJdb matching, which missed private and CD4 specificities.

Germline CDR1 SGHAT, CDR2 FQNNGV. The CDR3 runs to 14 residues. The V and J ends lost 6 bases and 7 bases respectively, with 16 bases between them. TCRdb used MiXCR to reprocess the 5' RACE reads, holding one entry per CDR3 protein. The data show some 64,000 distinct CDR3 sequences, with 11% seen just once and around 1.6% held by the top ten. As regards this clonotype: Antigen specificity is unknown.

The rearrangement links TRBV11-2 to TRBJ1-5, with D tentatively TRBD1 (5 bases). The TCR originated in an adult who was a healthcare worker with PCR-confirmed SARS-CoV-2 infection or an uninfected control (not recorded which). The specimen sequenced was whole blood. The CDR3 DNA reads TGTGCCAGCAGTCTCCGGGACTCGGGGCAGCCCCAGCATTTT. This gives the protein CASSLRDSGQPQHF.